This T cell receptor beta chain was captured by sequencing in a study of cytomegalovirus exposure and HLA in healthy donors. Germline V gene data show CDR1 as KGHSH and CDR2 as LQKENI. V dropped 2 bases and J dropped 9; count of bases not matched to a gene: 7. CDR3 size: 15 residues. In the PCR, 60 Vbeta and 13 Jbeta primers were used. Using immunoSEQ multiplex PCR, the repertoire was profiled, and TCRdb retains in-frame clones only, with some absent. The sample records 150,000 or so clones, 82% being singletons. The sample consisted of PBMCs. The rearrangement uses TRBV18 and TRBJ2-1; TRBD1 matches 10 bases. The TCR sequence derives from a male donor in good health and CMV-seronegative. The CDR3 DNA reads TGTGCCAGCTCACCAAGCGGGACAGGGGTGAGTGAGCAGTTCTTC. This encodes CASSPSGTGVSEQFF.